These 21 T cell receptor beta chains originate from one sample sequenced in a study of T cells in severe cutaneous drug reactions (dated by TCRdb to about 2019). Sequencing used an Illumina MiSeq. Library preparation used the iRepertoire multiplex PCR system with TCR subtype-specific primers for both bulk and single-cell sequencing. Based on TCRdb reprocessing of the reads, there is one entry per CDR3 protein sequence, and DNA is missing. The record for this sample contains thousands of distinct CDR3 sequences. Roughly a quarter of the sample goes to the ten largest clones. Sequenced donors were patients with carbamazepine-induced Stevens-Johnson syndrome or toxic epidermal necrolysis (CBZ-SJS/TEN). Sequencing was carried out using cells from a skin blister. Interpreted using the paper, the cell subset or site label stands for: unsorted cells from skin lesion blisters. These receptors originate from a human donor with a severe cutaneous adverse drug reaction.

This clonotype shows up as medium-sized by frequency. This chain uses TRBV7-2 with TRBJ2-7. Germline CDR1 reads SGHTA; CDR2 reads FQGNSA. The CDR3 spans 13 residues. The CDR3 sequence is CASSLGHPYEQYF.

V and J are TRBV4-3 and TRBJ2-3; there is no DNA to check the TCRdb D call of TRBD2. The CDR3 is 16 amino acids. Germline values: CDR1 LGHNA, CDR2 YSLEER. CDR3 region: CASSQGQAGTTDTQYF.

The rearrangement uses TRBV29-1 and TRBJ2-1; there is no DNA to check the TCRdb D call of TRBD2. The V gene's germline CDR1 is SQVTM and CDR2 ANQGSEA. This CDR3 is 17 amino acids long. The CDR3 here is CSVEGTYGESSYNEQFF.

The rearrangement uses TRBV14 and TRBJ2-7; the D call of TRBD1 rests on TCRdb alone, since no DNA is present to check it. Germline V gene data show CDR1 as SGHDN and CDR2 as FVKESK. This CDR3 is 14 amino acids long. This CDR3 is CASSQGQIGYEQYF.

The chain links TRBV7-2 to TRBJ1-6; TCRdb proposes TRBD1, but this gene call is untestable without DNA. Germline-derived CDR1 and CDR2 are SGHTA and FQGNSA. The CDR3 is 15 residues long. The CDR3 loop is CASSLETAYNSPLHF.

The CDR3 protein is CASSSSSGANVLTF. This sequence joins TRBV28 and TRBJ2-6. The CDR3 runs 14 residues. Germline loops: CDR1 MDHEN, CDR2 SYDVKM.

By frequency, this clonotype registers medium-sized (0.01 to 0.1%). This chain links TRBV6-2 or TRBV6-3 with TRBJ2-5. Germline values: CDR1 MNHEY, CDR2 SVGEGT. This CDR3 is 12 amino acids long. The CDR3 loop is CASSYPDPTQYF.

J is TRBJ2-3 and V is TRBV2; the D call from TCRdb, TRBD1, cannot be confirmed without DNA. CDR3 length: 14 amino acids. Germline V gene data show CDR1 as SNHLY and CDR2 as FYNNEI. The CDR3 sequence is CASLWGVGTDTQYF.

The V call is TRBV6-2 or TRBV6-3, the J call TRBJ1-1. This CDR3 is built from 11 residues. CDR1 MNHEY and CDR2 SVGEGT come from the germline V gene. The CDR3 loop is CASSYSRLAFF.

The chain uses TRBV27 and TRBJ2-3. The CDR3 runs 14 residues. From germline, CDR1 is MNHEY and CDR2 SMNVEV (reference sequence). The CDR3 loop reads CASSFLVDPDTQYF.

The rearrangement links TRBV11-2 to TRBJ2-7. The germline V gene encodes CDR1 SGHAT and CDR2 FQNNGV. This CDR3 is 18 amino acids long. The CDR3: CASSLDLLTGLGTYEQYF.

V and J are TRBV12-3 or TRBV12-4 and TRBJ2-1. The CDR3 totals 11 residues. CDR3 amino acids: CASSSYNEQFF.

Measured by frequency, this clonotype is medium-sized (0.01 to 0.1%). The chain recombines TRBV30 with TRBJ1-2; TCRdb outputs TRBD1, but without DNA this stays unchecked. This CDR3 comprises 14 residues. Germline V gene sequence: CDR1 GTSNPN, CDR2 SVGIG (reference sequence). CDR3 amino acids: CAWIGPAPASGYTF.

The chain employs TRBV4-1 and TRBJ2-7. The CDR3 spans 13 residues. CDR1 and CDR2 (germline): MGHRA, YSYEKL. The CDR3: CASSLDHSYEQYF.

This chain links TRBV20-1 with TRBJ2-7. Per germline, CDR1 DFQATT and CDR2 SNEGSKA (reference sequence). The CDR3 is made up of 12 amino acids. CDR3 sequence reads: CSASLVRAEQYF.

The chain links TRBV27 to TRBJ2-7; TCRdb proposes TRBD1, but this gene call is untestable without DNA. The CDR3 length is 15 residues. CDR1 and CDR2 from the germline V gene are MNHEY and SMNVEV (reference sequence). CDR3 sequence: CASSYSGTDYYGQYF.

The V gene is TRBV27, the J gene TRBJ1-2; lacking DNA, the TRBD1 call made by TCRdb goes unchecked. Germline-derived CDR1 and CDR2 are MNHEY and SMNVEV (reference sequence). This CDR3 region has 13 residues. The CDR3 loop is CASSLSQGEGYTF.

This chain joins TRBV12-3 or TRBV12-4 and TRBJ1-5. The CDR3 totals 14 residues. This chain's CDR3 is CASSFTRWDQPQHF.

The J gene is TRBJ1-2, the V gene TRBV7-3; TCRdb outputs TRBD1, but without DNA this stays unchecked. Germline CDR1 is SGHTA and CDR2 is FQGTGA. CDR3 length: 15 residues. The CDR3 reads CASSLNGGTGPGYTF.

This CDR3 is CTGRDRVRNQPQHF. The chain is built from TRBV29-1 and TRBJ1-5; TCRdb picks TRBD1, but there is no DNA to check that call. CDR3 length: 14 residues. Germline V gene sequence: CDR1 SQVTM, CDR2 ANQGSEA.

This chain connects TRBV19 to TRBJ2-1; TCRdb names TRBD2, which stays unverified in the absence of DNA. The CDR3 has 15 amino acids. Germline values: CDR1 LNHDA, CDR2 SQIVND (reference sequence). The CDR3: CASSIFSGSANEQFF. Together with reference TRBV19 and TRBJ2-1, the CDR3 gives the full variable domain: DGGITQSPKYLFRKEGQNVTLSCEQNLNHDAMYWYRQDPGQGLRLIYYSQIVNDFQKGDIAEGYSVSREKKESFPLTVTSAQKNPTAFYLCASSIFSGSANEQFFGPGTRLTVL.